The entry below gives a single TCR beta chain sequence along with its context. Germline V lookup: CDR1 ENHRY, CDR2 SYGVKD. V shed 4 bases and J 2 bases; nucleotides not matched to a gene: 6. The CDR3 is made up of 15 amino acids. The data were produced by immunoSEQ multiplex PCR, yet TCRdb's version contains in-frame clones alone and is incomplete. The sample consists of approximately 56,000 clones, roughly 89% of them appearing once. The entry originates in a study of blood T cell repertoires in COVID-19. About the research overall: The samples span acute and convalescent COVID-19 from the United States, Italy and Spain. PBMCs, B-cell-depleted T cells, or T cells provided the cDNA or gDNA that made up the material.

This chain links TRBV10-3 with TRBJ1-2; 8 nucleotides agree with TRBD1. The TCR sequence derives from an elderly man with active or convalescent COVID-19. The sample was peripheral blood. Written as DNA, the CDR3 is TGTGCCATCAGTGGGGGACAGGAGAAAAACTATGGCTACACCTTC. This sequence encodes CAISGGQEKNYGYTF.